The 12 T cell receptor beta chains below come from one sample, sequenced in a study of cytomegalovirus exposure and HLA in healthy donors. PCR used 60 Vbeta primers and 13 Jbeta primers. TCRdb's table, derived via immunoSEQ multiplex PCR, lists solely in-frame clones and lacks some. The table includes about 90,000 clones, about 66% detected once. The specimen was PBMCs. The receptors shown here come from a man under 40 in good health and CMV-seronegative.

The rearrangement links TRBV9 to TRBJ1-1; 7 bases agree with TRBD1. Germline lookup yields CDR1 SGDLS and CDR2 YYNGEE. Trimming removed 3 bases from V and 0 bases from J; junction bases left unmatched: 2. The CDR3 sequence is 14 residues long. In nucleotides, the CDR3 is TGTGCCAGCAGCGCGACAGGGCTGAACACTGAAGCTTTCTTT. It codes for CASSATGLNTEAFF.

The chain recombines TRBV4-1 with TRBJ2-2; D ambiguous. Between the trimmed V and J ends, which lost 4 bases and 2 bases, there was a span of 8 bases. Germline-derived CDR1 and CDR2 are MGHRA and YSYEKL. The CDR3 sequence is 14 residues long. This CDR3 is CASSPNRNTGELFF. As DNA, the CDR3 is TGCGCCAGCAGCCCAAACAGAAACACCGGGGAGCTGTTTTTT.

The CDR3 is CASSQFRGNQPQHF. The CDR3 nucleotides are TGCGCCAGCAGCCAGTTCCGGGGGAATCAGCCCCAGCATTTT. The genes are TRBV4-3 and TRBJ1-5; D is possibly TRBD1 (5 bases). The CDR3 consists of 14 residues. Trimming removed 3 bases at V and 4 bases at J, with 10 bases between. From germline, CDR1 is LGHNA and CDR2 YSLEER.

This clone was recorded a few times. The chain joins TRBV5-1 to TRBJ2-1, with 12 nucleotides matching TRBD2. The junction had 7 bases not matched to a gene; V was cut back by 4 bases and J by 8 bases. The CDR3 has 15 amino acids. Germline V gives CDR1 SGHRS, CDR2 YFSETQ. The CDR3 loop reads CASSPGLAGSDEQFF. The CDR3, as DNA: TGCGCCAGCAGCCCTGGACTAGCGGGGAGCGATGAGCAGTTCTTC.

This clone was seen more than once but under ten times. The V call is TRBV4-3, the J call TRBJ2-3; 9 nucleotides agree with TRBD2. CDR3 size: 16 residues. Germline lookup yields CDR1 LGHNA and CDR2 YSLEER. V trimming: 0 bases; J trimming: 1 base; junction bases outside the gene matches: 2. CDR3 DNA: TGCGCCAGCAGCCAAGATAAGCGGGGGGGCACAGATACGCAGTATTTT. Protein: CASSQDKRGGTDTQYF.

V usage is TRBV19 and J usage is TRBJ1-5, with D perhaps TRBD1 (5 bases). CDR1 is LNHDA, CDR2 SQIVND, per germline (reference sequence). The CDR3 is 17 amino acids. V lost 3 bases and J lost 1, with 16 bases in between. Here the CDR3 DNA reads TGTGCCAGTAGTATCCAATTCGCAGGGAAGAGCAATCAGCCCCAGCATTTT. Translating it yields CASSIQFAGKSNQPQHF.

This clone was counted a few times. The gene calls are TRBV29-1 and TRBJ2-7; the match to TRBD1 covers 7 bases. Looked up from germline, CDR1 is SQVTM and CDR2 is ANQGSEA. The V and J ends lost 6 bases and 0 bases, in that order; junction bases with no gene match: 8. CDR3 length: 14 amino acids. The CDR3 region is CSVGRTGSSYEQYF. The CDR3 coding sequence is TGCAGCGTAGGAAGGACAGGAAGCTCCTACGAGCAGTACTTC.

The sample holds a few counts of this clone. This chain connects TRBV9 to TRBJ2-2; no clear D. The germline gives CDR1 SGDLS, CDR2 YYNGEE. The length of the CDR3 is 15 residues. Trimming left V 0 bases short and J 5 bases short, with 11 bases between. DNA of the CDR3: TGTGCCAGCAGCGTAGTTTCCAGTCGAACCGGGGAGCTGTTTTTT. Translated: CASSVVSSRTGELFF.

This sequence joins TRBV30 and TRBJ2-2; D not resolved. Deletions cut 2 bases from V and 5 bases from J, with 9 bases between. The CDR3 runs to 13 residues. Germline CDR1 GTSNPN, CDR2 SVGIG (reference sequence). For the CDR3, the DNA is TGTGCCTGGAGTTTCCAGGTTACCGGGGAGCTGTTTTTT. This encodes CAWSFQVTGELFF.

This clone showed up just a few times. The chain carries TRBV4-3 and TRBJ1-1, with unresolved D. This CDR3 has 13 amino acids. Germline CDR1 and CDR2: LGHNA and YSLEER. Trimming took off 1 base at V and 1 base at J, with 4 bases between the two ends. The CDR3 nucleotides are TGCGCCAGCAGCCAAGCCCGGAACACTGAAGCTTTCTTT. Amino acid sequence: CASSQARNTEAFF.

V gene TRBV19 combines with J gene TRBJ1-5, with 7 bases fitting TRBD1. Trimming cost V 5 bases and J 5 bases; bases outside gene matches: 21. There are 19 residues in the CDR3. Germline V CDR1 and CDR2: LNHDA, SQIVND (reference sequence). The CDR3 is CASSLNRDSLITYYQPQHF. The CDR3 DNA is TGTGCCAGTAGTCTAAACCGGGACAGCCTAATAACGTATTATCAGCCCCAGCATTTT.

The J gene is TRBJ1-5, the V gene TRBV21-1. TRBV21-1 is annotated as a pseudogene. This CDR3 is built from 15 residues. CDR3 in amino acids: CASSKHRGSNQPQHF. The CDR3 DNA reads TGTGCCAGCAGCAAACACCGGGGAAGCAATCAGCCCCAGCATTTT.